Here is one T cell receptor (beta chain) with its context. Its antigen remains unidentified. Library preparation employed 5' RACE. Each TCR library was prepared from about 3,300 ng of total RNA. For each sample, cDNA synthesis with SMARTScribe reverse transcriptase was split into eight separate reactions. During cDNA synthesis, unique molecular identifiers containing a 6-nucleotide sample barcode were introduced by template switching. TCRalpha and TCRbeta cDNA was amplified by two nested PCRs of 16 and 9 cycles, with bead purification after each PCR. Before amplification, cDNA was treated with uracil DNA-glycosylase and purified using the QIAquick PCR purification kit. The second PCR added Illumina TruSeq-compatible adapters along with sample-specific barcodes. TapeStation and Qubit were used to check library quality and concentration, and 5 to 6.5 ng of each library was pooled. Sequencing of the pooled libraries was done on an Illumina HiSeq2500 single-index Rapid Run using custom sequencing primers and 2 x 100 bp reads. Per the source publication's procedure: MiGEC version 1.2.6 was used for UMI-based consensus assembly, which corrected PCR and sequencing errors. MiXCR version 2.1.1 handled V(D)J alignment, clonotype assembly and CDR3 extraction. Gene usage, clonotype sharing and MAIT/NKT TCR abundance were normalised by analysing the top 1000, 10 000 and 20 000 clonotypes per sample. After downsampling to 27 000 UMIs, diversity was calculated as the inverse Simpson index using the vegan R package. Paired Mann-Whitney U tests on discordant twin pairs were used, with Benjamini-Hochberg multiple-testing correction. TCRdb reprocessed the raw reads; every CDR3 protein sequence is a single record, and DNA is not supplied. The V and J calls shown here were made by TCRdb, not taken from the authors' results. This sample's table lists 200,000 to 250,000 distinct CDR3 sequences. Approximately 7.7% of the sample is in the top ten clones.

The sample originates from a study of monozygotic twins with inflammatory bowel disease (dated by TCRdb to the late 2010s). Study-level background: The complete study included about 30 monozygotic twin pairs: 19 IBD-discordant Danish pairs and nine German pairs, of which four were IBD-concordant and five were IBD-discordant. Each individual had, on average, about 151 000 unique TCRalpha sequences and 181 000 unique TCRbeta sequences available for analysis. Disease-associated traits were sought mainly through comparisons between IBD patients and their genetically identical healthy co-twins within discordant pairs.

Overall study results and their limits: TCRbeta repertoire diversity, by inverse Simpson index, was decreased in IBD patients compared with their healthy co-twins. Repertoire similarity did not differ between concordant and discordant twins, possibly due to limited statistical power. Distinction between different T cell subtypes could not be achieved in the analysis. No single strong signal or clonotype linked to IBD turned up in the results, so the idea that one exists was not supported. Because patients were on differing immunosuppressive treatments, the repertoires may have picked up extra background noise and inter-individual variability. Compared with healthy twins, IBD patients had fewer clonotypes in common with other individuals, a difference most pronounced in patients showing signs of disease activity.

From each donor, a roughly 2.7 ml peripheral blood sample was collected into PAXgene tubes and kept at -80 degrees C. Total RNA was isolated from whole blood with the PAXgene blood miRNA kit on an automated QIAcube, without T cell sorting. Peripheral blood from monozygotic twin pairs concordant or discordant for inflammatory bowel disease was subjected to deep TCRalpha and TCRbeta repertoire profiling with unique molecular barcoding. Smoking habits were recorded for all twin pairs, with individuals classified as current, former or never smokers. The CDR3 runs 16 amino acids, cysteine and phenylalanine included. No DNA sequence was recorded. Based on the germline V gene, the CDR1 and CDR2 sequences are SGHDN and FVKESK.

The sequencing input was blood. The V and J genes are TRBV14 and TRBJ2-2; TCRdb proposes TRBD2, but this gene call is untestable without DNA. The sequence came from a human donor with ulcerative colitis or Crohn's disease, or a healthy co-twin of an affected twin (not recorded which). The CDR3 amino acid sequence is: CASSRQPYLSTGELFF.